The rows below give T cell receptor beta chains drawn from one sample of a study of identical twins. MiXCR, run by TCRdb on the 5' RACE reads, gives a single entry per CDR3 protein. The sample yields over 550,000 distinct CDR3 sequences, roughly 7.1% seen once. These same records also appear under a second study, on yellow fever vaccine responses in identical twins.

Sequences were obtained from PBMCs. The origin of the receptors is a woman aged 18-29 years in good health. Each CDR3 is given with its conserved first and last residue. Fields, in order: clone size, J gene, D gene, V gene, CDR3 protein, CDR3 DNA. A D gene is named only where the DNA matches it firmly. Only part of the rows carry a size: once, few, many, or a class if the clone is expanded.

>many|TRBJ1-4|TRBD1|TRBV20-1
CSARGQGWNEKLFF
TGCAGTGCTAGGGGACAGGGGTGGAATGAAAAACTGTTTTTT
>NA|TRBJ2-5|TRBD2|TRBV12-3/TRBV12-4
CASLSSGGPQETQYF
TGTGCCAGTTTATCTAGCGGGGGTCCTCAAGAGACCCAGTACTTC
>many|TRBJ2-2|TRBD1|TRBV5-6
CASSYDRDLTGELFF
TGTGCCAGCAGTTACGACAGGGACCTTACCGGGGAGCTGTTTTTT
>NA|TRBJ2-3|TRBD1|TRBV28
CASSWGDRSTDTQYF
TGTGCCAGCAGTTGGGGGGACAGGAGCACAGATACGCAGTATTTT
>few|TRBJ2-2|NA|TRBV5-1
CASYLRAANTGELFF
TGCGCCAGCTACCTCCGGGCAGCGAACACCGGGGAGCTGTTTTTT
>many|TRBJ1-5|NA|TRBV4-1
CASSQGMGQGFNQPQHF
TGCGCCAGCAGCCAAGGAATGGGCCAGGGATTCAATCAGCCCCAGCATTTT
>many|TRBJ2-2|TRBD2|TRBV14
CASRRTSGITGELFF
TGTGCCAGCAGGAGGACTAGCGGGATAACCGGGGAGCTGTTTTTT
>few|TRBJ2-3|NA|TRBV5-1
CASRLFRSGGTDTQYF
TGCGCCAGCAGGCTTTTTAGGAGTGGGGGAACAGATACGCAGTATTTT
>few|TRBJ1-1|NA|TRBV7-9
CASSQKGGQSEAFF
TGTGCCAGCAGCCAGAAGGGAGGGCAGTCTGAAGCTTTCTTT
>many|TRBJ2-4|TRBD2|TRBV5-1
CASSPGLAGDKNIQYF
TGCGCCAGCAGCCCAGGACTAGCGGGGGACAAAAACATTCAGTACTTC
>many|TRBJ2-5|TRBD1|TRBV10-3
CAISDGQDETQYF
TGTGCCATCAGTGACGGACAGGACGAGACCCAGTACTTC
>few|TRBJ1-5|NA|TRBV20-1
CSARDDSSNQPQHF
TGCAGTGCTAGAGATGACAGCAGCAATCAGCCCCAGCATTTT
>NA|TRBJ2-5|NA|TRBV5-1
CASRRGFRSEVGETQYF
TGCGCCAGCAGGCGAGGGTTTCGGTCAGAGGTTGGAGAGACCCAGTACTTC
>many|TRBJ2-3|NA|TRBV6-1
CASSEDEDTQYF
TGTGCCAGCAGTGAAGATGAAGATACGCAGTATTTT
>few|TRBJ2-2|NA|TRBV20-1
CSARVQANTGELFF
TGCAGTGCTAGGGTTCAGGCGAACACCGGGGAGCTGTTTTTT
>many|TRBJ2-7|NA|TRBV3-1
CASSQDMDEQYF
TGTGCCAGCAGCCAAGATATGGACGAGCAGTACTTC
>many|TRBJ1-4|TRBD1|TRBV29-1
CSAVRGLENEKLFF
TGCAGCGCCGTCAGGGGGCTGGAAAATGAAAAACTGTTTTTT
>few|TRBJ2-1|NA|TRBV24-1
CATSDFRSNEQFF
TGTGCCACCAGTGATTTTAGATCGAATGAGCAGTTCTTC
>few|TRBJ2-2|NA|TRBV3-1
CASSRPLGGEGGTTGELFF
TGTGCCAGCAGCCGCCCCCTTGGTGGGGAAGGGGGTACGACCGGGGAGCTGTTTTTT
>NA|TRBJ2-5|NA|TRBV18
CASSFFQSVQETQYF
TGTGCCAGCTCATTCTTTCAGTCAGTGCAAGAGACCCAGTACTTC
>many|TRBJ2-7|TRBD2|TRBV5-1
CASSLRPGLAGGRRYEQYF
TGCGCCAGCAGCTTAAGACCCGGACTAGCGGGAGGTCGTCGCTACGAGCAGTACTTC
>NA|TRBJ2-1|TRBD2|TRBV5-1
CASSSLAGGPLNEQFF
TGCGCCAGCAGCTCCCTAGCGGGGGGGCCTTTAAATGAGCAGTTCTTC
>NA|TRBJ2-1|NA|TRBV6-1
CASRDAALGQWGTRAFF
TGTGCCAGCAGGGACGCGGCCCTGGGACAGTGGGGGACTAGGGCGTTCTTC
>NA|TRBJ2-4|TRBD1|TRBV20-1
CSATHGTGKNIQYF
TGCAGTGCTACCCACGGGACAGGCAAAAACATTCAGTACTTC
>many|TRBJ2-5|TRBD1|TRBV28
CASSSPDRDLQETQYF
TGTGCCAGCAGTTCGCCCGACAGGGACCTTCAAGAGACCCAGTACTTC
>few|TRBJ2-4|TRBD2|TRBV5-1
CASSLGASGAVAKNIQYF
TGCGCCAGCAGCTTGGGGGCTAGCGGGGCAGTAGCCAAAAACATTCAGTACTTC
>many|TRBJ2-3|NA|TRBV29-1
CSVEKTVFTDTQYF
TGCAGCGTTGAGAAGACAGTTTTCACAGATACGCAGTATTTT
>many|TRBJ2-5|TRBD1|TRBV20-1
CSAPRPGGGETQYF
TGCAGTGCCCCCCGTCCAGGGGGCGGGGAGACCCAGTACTTC
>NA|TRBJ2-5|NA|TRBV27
CASSQAGTETQYF
TGTGCCAGCAGTCAGGCAGGGACCGAGACCCAGTACTTC
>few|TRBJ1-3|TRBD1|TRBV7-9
CATDRGRNTIYF
TGTGCCACGGACAGGGGGCGGAACACCATATATTTT
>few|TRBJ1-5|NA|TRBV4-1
CASSQVGKGNQPQHF
TGCGCCAGCAGCCAAGTGGGGAAGGGCAATCAGCCCCAGCATTTT
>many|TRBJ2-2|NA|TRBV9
CASSVSGGPTGELFF
TGTGCCAGCAGCGTATCCGGGGGTCCCACCGGGGAGCTGTTTTTT
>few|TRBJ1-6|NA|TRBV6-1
CAARDVTSYNSPLHF
TGTGCCGCCCGGGACGTAACGTCCTATAATTCACCCCTCCACTTT
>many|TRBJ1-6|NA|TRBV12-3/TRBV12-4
CASSGGSRGNSPLHF
TGTGCCAGCAGTGGGGGATCGCGGGGGAATTCACCCCTCCACTTT
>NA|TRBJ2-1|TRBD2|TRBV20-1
CSARLGGGGRDEQFF
TGCAGTGCTAGACTCGGCGGGGGGGGCCGAGATGAGCAGTTCTTC
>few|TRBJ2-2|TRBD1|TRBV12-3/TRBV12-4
CASSPRTGAGELFF
TGTGCCAGCAGTCCGAGGACAGGGGCCGGGGAGCTGTTTTTT
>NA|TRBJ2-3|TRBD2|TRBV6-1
CASSATGTSSDTQYF
TGTGCCAGCAGTGCCACCGGGACTAGCTCGGATACGCAGTATTTT
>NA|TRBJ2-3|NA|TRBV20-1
CSARDVGASRDTDTQYF
TGCAGTGCTAGAGATGTGGGGGCTAGCCGTGACACAGATACGCAGTATTTT
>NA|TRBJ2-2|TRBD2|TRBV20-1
CSARDRGTSGANTGELFF
TGCAGTGCTAGAGATCGGGGGACTAGCGGGGCGAACACCGGGGAGCTGTTTTTT
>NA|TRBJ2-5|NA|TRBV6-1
CASSGPASETQYF
TGTGCCAGCAGTGGACCCGCGTCCGAGACCCAGTACTTC
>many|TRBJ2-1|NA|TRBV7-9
CASSSNLHEQFF
TGTGCCAGCAGCTCGAACTTGCATGAGCAGTTCTTC
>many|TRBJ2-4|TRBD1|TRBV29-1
CSVLGTDSNIQYF
TGCAGCGTTCTAGGGACAGACTCAAACATTCAGTACTTC
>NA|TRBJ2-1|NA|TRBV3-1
CASSQAGGAGEQFF
TGTGCCAGCAGCCAAGCAGGGGGAGCGGGTGAGCAGTTCTTC
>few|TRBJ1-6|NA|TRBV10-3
CATRSSVNYSPLHF
TGTGCCACCCGGTCGAGCGTAAACTATTCACCCCTCCACTTT
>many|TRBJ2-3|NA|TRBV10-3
CAISEGPASTDTQYF
TGTGCCATCAGTGAGGGTCCAGCTAGCACAGATACGCAGTATTTT
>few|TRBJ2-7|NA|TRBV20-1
CSARGGDNSYEQYF
TGCAGTGCTCGAGGTGGGGACAATTCCTACGAGCAGTACTTC
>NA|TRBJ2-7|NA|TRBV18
CASSRFGGETAYEQYF
TGTGCCAGCTCACGTTTCGGCGGGGAGACAGCCTACGAGCAGTACTTC
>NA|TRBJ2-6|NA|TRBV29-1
CSVVISGANVLTF
TGCAGCGTAGTAATCTCTGGGGCCAACGTCCTGACTTTC
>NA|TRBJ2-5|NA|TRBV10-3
CAISEAGAKSGQYF
TGTGCCATCAGTGAAGCCGGGGCAAAGAGTGGGCAGTACTTC
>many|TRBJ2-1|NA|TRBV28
CASQNNEQFF
TGTGCCAGCCAGAACAATGAGCAGTTCTTC
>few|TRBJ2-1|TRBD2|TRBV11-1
CASSLALPTSGTYNEQFF
TGTGCCAGCAGCTTAGCCTTACCGACTAGCGGGACCTACAATGAGCAGTTCTTC
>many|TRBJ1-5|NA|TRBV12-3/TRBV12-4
CASSLGSVSNQPQHF
TGTGCCAGCAGTCTCGGGAGTGTGAGCAATCAGCCCCAGCATTTT
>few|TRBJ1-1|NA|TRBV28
CASRSAGSAEAFF
TGTGCCAGCAGATCAGCAGGGAGTGCCGAAGCTTTCTTT
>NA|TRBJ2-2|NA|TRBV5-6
CASSLGTGQSNTGELFF
TGTGCCAGCAGCCTGGGAACAGGACAATCGAACACCGGGGAGCTGTTTTTT
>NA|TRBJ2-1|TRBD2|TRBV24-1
CATSDFPGGSYNEQFF
TGTGCCACCAGTGATTTTCCGGGAGGGTCCTACAATGAGCAGTTCTTC
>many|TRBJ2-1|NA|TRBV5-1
CASSLNGANEQFF
TGCGCCAGCAGCTTGAATGGGGCCAATGAGCAGTTCTTC
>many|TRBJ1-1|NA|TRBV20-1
CSASVGKVNTEAFF
TGCAGTGCTAGTGTCGGCAAGGTGAACACTGAAGCTTTCTTT